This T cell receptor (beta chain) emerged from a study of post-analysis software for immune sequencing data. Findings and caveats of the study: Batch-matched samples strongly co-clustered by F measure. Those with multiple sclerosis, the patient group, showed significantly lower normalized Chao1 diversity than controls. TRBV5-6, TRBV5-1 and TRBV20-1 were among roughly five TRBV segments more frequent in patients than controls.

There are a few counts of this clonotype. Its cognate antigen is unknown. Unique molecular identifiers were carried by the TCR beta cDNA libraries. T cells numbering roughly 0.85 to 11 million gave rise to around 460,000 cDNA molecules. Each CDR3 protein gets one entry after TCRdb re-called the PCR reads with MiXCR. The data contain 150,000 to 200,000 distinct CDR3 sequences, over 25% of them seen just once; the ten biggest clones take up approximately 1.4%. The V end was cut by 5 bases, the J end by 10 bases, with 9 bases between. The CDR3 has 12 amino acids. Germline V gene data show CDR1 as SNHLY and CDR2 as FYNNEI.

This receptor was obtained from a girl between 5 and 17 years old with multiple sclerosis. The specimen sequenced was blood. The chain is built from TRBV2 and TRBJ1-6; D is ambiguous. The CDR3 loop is CASSPLESPLHF. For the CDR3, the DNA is TGTGCCAGCAGTCCACTTGAGTCACCCCTCCACTTT.